This entry is about one TCR beta chain. The V end was cut by 6 bases, the J end by 4 bases, with 9 bases between. In germline, CDR1 is MNHEY, CDR2 SVGAGI. The CDR3 is 12 amino acids. The data belong to a study of T cell responses to AZD1222 COVID-19 vaccine. Generated by immunoSEQ multiplex PCR, the TCRdb table keeps only in-frame clones and is missing some. The data contain around 30,000 clones, approximately 93% of them seen just once; the ten biggest clones take up 8.1%. This TCR was recovered from an adult in good health. V is TRBV6-5 and J is TRBJ1-2, with D perhaps matching TRBD1 (5 bases). This specimen was peripheral blood, taken on day 0 of AZD1222 vaccination. CDR3 nucleotides: TGTGCCAGCAGCGCAGGGTCCTATGGCTACACCTTC. It specifies CASSAGSYGYTF.